The 25 T cell receptor beta chains below were found in one sample sequenced in a study of blood T cell repertoires in COVID-19 (dated by TCRdb to about 2020). The library was produced with the immunoSEQ multiplex PCR assay. TCRdb re-hosts the immuneACCESS table, in-frame sequences only. Its copies lack some clones; in the studies checked, an unresolved V gene accounts for under half of them, and the cause for the rest is not known. Present in this sample are fewer than 300,000 clones, about four fifths of which were seen just once. Around 14% of the sample comes from the top ten. The sequencing sample was made of peripheral blood. The receptors come from a person between 65 and 80 years old with COVID-19, enrolled during active disease.

This chain uses TRBV5-4 with TRBJ1-2; perhaps TRBD1 as D (5 bases). The CDR3 runs to 14 residues. The V end was cut by 0 bases, the J end by 4 bases, with 10 bases between. CDR1 SGHNT and CDR2 YYREEE come from the germline V gene (reference sequence). CDR3 DNA: TGTGCCAGCAGCTTGGTTGGCAGGGTCTATGGCTACACCTTC. As protein: CASSLVGRVYGYTF.

The chain joins TRBV5-1 to TRBJ1-2; 8 bases map to TRBD1. The CDR3 runs to 17 residues. V shed 4 bases, J shed 5 bases, and the junction held 16 bases outside the gene matches. Germline V gene data show CDR1 as SGHRS and CDR2 as YFSETQ. The CDR3 loop is CASSPGDRSAVGYGYTF. As DNA, the CDR3 is TGCGCCAGCAGCCCCGGGGACAGGTCAGCCGTGGGGTATGGCTACACCTTC.

The rearrangement joins TRBV28 to TRBJ1-2, with TRBD1 as a possible D gene (5 bases). The CDR3 has 16 residues. Trimming stripped 1 base from V and 5 bases from J, with 17 bases between. The germline V gene has CDR1 MDHEN and CDR2 SYDVKM. CDR3 nucleotides: TGTGCCAGCAGTTTATACGAACAGGCCCTAAGTTATGGCTACACCTTC. Translating gives CASSLYEQALSYGYTF.

V and J are TRBV6-8 and TRBJ2-7, with 8 bases matching TRBD2. Germline V CDR1 and CDR2: MNHGY, SAAAGT. V lost 8 bases and J lost 2; bases outside the gene matches: 11. The length of the CDR3 is 15 residues. The CDR3 region has the DNA TGTGCCAGCCAGGAGGCAACTAGCGGAACCTACGAGCAGTACTTC. Protein product: CASQEATSGTYEQYF.

This clone was observed a single time. The chain employs TRBV10-1 and TRBJ1-1; D gene unclear. Germline V gene data show CDR1 as WNHNN and CDR2 as SYGVQD (reference sequence). V was shortened by 3 bases and J by 2 bases, with 4 bases between the two germline ends. This CDR3 spans 12 amino acids. The chain's CDR3 is CASSDRNTEAFF. The CDR3 DNA follows: TGCGCCAGCAGTGACAGAAACACTGAAGCTTTCTTT.

This chain uses TRBV7-2 with TRBJ1-3; no reliable D call. In germline, CDR1 is SGHTA, CDR2 FQGNSA. The V end was cut by 3 bases, the J end by 2 bases, with 8 bases between. CDR3 length equals 14 residues. CDR3 nucleotide sequence: TGTGCCAGCAGCTTTCTGACTCCTGGAAACACCATATATTTT. Residues: CASSFLTPGNTIYF.

The chain links TRBV29-1 to TRBJ2-7; D not certain. The V and J ends lost 4 bases and 5 bases respectively, with 15 bases between them. The germline V gene has CDR1 SQVTM and CDR2 ANQGSEA. This CDR3 is 13 amino acids long. The DNA of the CDR3 is TGCAGCGTTGCGTCTAGACTGGGTGACGAGCAGTACTTC. This encodes CSVASRLGDEQYF.

The sample holds a few counts of this clone. The same CDR3 also results from other DNA sequences found in this sample. This rearrangement joins TRBV3-1 (or the pseudogene TRBV3-2) to TRBJ2-2, with a possible D match to TRBD2 (5 bases). Trimming cost V 4 bases and J 5 bases, with 5 bases left between them. This CDR3 has 12 amino acids. Germline V gives CDR1 LGHDT, CDR2 YNNKEL (reference sequence). CDR3 sequence (DNA): TGTGCCAGCAGCCGGAGGACCGGGGAGCTGTTTTTT. It yields the protein CASSRRTGELFF.

This clone has a handful of counts. This chain links TRBV4-3 with TRBJ1-6; D is possibly TRBD1 (5 bases). Germline V gene sequence: CDR1 LGHNA, CDR2 YSLEER. The CDR3 is 17 residues long. Trimming took off 0 bases at V and 7 bases at J, with 16 bases between the two ends. The CDR3 region is CASSQDLWAGRNSPLHF. The CDR3 DNA reads as TGCGCCAGCAGCCAAGATCTTTGGGCAGGGCGCAATTCACCCCTCCACTTT.

This CDR3 reads CASSQAAGGDYEQYF. The CDR3 nucleotides read TGCGCCAGCAGCCAAGCGGCAGGCGGGGACTACGAGCAGTACTTC. The gene calls are TRBV4-1 and TRBJ2-7; perhaps TRBD2 as D (6 bases). Germline CDR1 and CDR2: MGHRA and YSYEKL. The V and J ends lost 1 base and 3 bases respectively, with 13 bases between them. This CDR3 region has 15 residues.

The CDR3 nucleotides are TGTGCCAGCAGCCGGGGACAGGGTGGGAATCAGCCCCAGCATTTT. Its translation is CASSRGQGGNQPQHF. V usage is TRBV3-1 (or the pseudogene TRBV3-2) and J usage is TRBJ1-5; 9 nucleotides align to TRBD1. The germline gives CDR1 LGHDT, CDR2 YNNKEL (reference sequence). CDR3 length: 15 residues. V trimming: 4 bases; J trimming: 4 bases; junction bases outside the gene matches: 5.

The CDR3 DNA is TGTGCCAGCACCCTTTACCGGACAGGGGGGAACACTGAAGCTTTCTTT. It specifies CASTLYRTGGNTEAFF. This rearrangement joins TRBV7-9 to TRBJ1-1, with 10 positions matching TRBD1. CDR1 is SEHNR and CDR2 is FQNEAQ in the germline V gene (reference sequence). Trimming at V came to 7 bases and at J to 1 base, leaving 9 bases not matched to a gene. This CDR3 is 16 amino acids long.

This clone was seen a handful of times. The gene calls are TRBV7-2 and TRBJ1-1, with TRBD1 as a possible D gene (5 bases). The V end lost 2 bases, the J end lost 7 bases, and 11 bases lay between the germline ends. CDR3 size: 13 residues. CDR1 is SGHTA and CDR2 is FQGNSA in the germline V gene. The CDR3 reads CASSLWQGIEAFF. The CDR3 DNA sequence: TGTGCCAGCAGCTTATGGCAGGGCATTGAAGCTTTCTTT.

This clone was detected only a few times. The chain carries TRBV9 and TRBJ1-3; TRBD1 aligns across 9 bases. Germline V gene lookup returns CDR1 SGDLS and CDR2 YYNGEE. CDR3 length: 15 residues. The J segment lost 4 bases and the V segment lost 3 bases, leaving 5 bases of the junction unmatched. For the CDR3, the DNA is TGTGCCAGCAGCGACGGACAGGGGTACGGAAACACCATATATTTT. Amino acids: CASSDGQGYGNTIYF.

This chain links TRBV7-2 with TRBJ2-2, with D tentatively TRBD1 (5 bases). The CDR3 length is 13 residues. V lost 4 bases to trimming and J lost 7 bases, with 10 bases between them. Germline V lookup: CDR1 SGHTA, CDR2 FQGNSA. CDR3 sequence: CASSSNRGGELFF. As DNA, the CDR3 is TGTGCCAGCAGCTCGAATAGGGGCGGGGAGCTGTTTTTT.

V gene TRBV2 combines with J gene TRBJ2-2; TRBD2 might be the D (5 bases). CDR3 length: 13 amino acids. Looked up from germline, CDR1 is SNHLY and CDR2 is FYNNEI. Trimming removed 6 bases at V and 4 bases at J, with 9 bases between. CDR3 DNA sequence: TGTGCCAGCAGGACCGAGGGCACCGGGGAGCTGTTTTTT. Translation gives CASRTEGTGELFF.

The chain recombines TRBV3-1 (or the pseudogene TRBV3-2) with TRBJ2-7; tentative D call: TRBD1 (6 bases). V dropped 0 bases and J dropped 7 bases, with 16 bases sitting between them. There are 15 residues in the CDR3. CDR1 is LGHDT, CDR2 YNNKEL, per germline (reference sequence). The CDR3 is CASSQDVNRAREQYF. The DNA for the CDR3 is TGTGCCAGCAGCCAAGATGTAAACAGGGCGAGGGAGCAGTACTTC.

This clone was seen more than once but under ten times. This sequence joins TRBV7-8 and TRBJ2-5; TRBD1 matches 9 bases. V lost 1 base and J lost 5; bases outside the gene matches: 5. CDR3 length: 15 amino acids. The germline V gene has CDR1 SGHVS and CDR2 FQNEAQ. CDR3 nucleotides: TGTGCCAGCAGCTTAGTTGGACAGGGGAGCGAGACCCAGTACTTC. Translation: CASSLVGQGSETQYF.

The CDR3 bases are TGTGCCATCAGTGACCCAGTGGGGCCTCAGAACACTGAAGCTTTCTTT. Its protein product is CAISDPVGPQNTEAFF. The genes are TRBV10-3 and TRBJ1-1; a possible D gene is TRBD1 (5 bases). The CDR3 is made up of 16 amino acids. Trimming stripped 3 bases from V and 1 base from J, with 15 bases between. Germline V lookup: CDR1 ENHRY, CDR2 SYGVKD.

The V and J genes are TRBV27 and TRBJ2-7; possible D gene TRBD1, 6 bases. This CDR3 has 14 amino acids. Germline CDR1 and CDR2: MNHEY and SMNVEV (reference sequence). V was clipped by 8 bases and J by 3 bases, with 17 bases between them. CDR3 protein: CASGRLGANYEQYF. The CDR3 DNA reads as TGTGCCAGCGGTCGATTGGGGGCAAACTACGAGCAGTACTTC.

The chain joins TRBV5-4 to TRBJ1-4, with TRBD1 matching over 8 bases. The CDR3 is 14 residues long. V shed 4 bases and J 8 bases; nucleotides not matched to a gene: 7. Germline V gene data show CDR1 as SGHNT and CDR2 as YYREEE (reference sequence). CDR3 loop: CASSVQGAWEKLFF. In nucleotides, the CDR3 is TGTGCCAGCAGCGTTCAGGGGGCTTGGGAAAAACTGTTTTTT.

The rearrangement uses TRBV6-2 or TRBV6-3 and TRBJ2-3; 8 nucleotides line up with TRBD1. Germline CDR1 and CDR2: MNHEY and SVGEGT. The V and J ends lost 6 bases and 6 bases, in that order; junction bases with no gene match: 20. The CDR3 totals 18 residues. The CDR3, as DNA: TGTGCCAGCAGCCTACAGGGGGTCGGTCCTGGGTGGCTTGATACGCAGTATTTT. Translated: CASSLQGVGPGWLDTQYF.

The sample holds many counts of this clone. This chain joins TRBV19 and TRBJ1-1; 9 bases agree with TRBD1. The V and J ends lost 4 bases and 1 base, in that order; junction bases with no gene match: 13. CDR3 size: 18 residues. Germline V gene data show CDR1 as LNHDA and CDR2 as SQIVND (reference sequence). CDR3 DNA sequence: TGTGCCAGTAGTAGACGCGGGACAGGGATCATCGGGAACACTGAAGCTTTCTTT. Its translation is CASSRRGTGIIGNTEAFF.

V usage is TRBV10-3 and J usage is TRBJ1-5, with D maybe TRBD1 (5 bases). V was clipped by 0 bases and J by 10 bases, with 19 bases between them. There are 16 residues in the CDR3. The germline CDR1 and CDR2 sequences are ENHRY and SYGVKD. CDR3 residues: CAISESRGTGVSPQHF. In DNA form, the CDR3 reads TGTGCCATCAGTGAGTCACGGGGGACCGGGGTAAGTCCCCAGCATTTT.

The CDR3 sequence is CASSTVGTSYNEQFF. CDR3 bases: TGTGCCAGCAGCACCGTGGGGACAAGCTACAATGAGCAGTTCTTC. The chain combines TRBV7-2 with TRBJ2-1; perhaps TRBD1 as D (6 bases). In germline, CDR1 is SGHTA, CDR2 FQGNSA. Trimming stripped 5 bases from V and 3 bases from J, with 14 bases between. The CDR3 is made up of 15 amino acids.